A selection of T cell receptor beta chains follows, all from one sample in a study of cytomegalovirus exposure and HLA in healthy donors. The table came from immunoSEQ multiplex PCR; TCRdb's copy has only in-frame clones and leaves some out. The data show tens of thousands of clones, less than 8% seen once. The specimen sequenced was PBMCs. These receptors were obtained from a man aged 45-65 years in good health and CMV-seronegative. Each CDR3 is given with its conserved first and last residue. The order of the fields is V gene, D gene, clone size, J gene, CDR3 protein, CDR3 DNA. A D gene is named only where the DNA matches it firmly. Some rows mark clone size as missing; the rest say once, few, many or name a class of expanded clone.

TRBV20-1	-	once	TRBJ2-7	CSARDRDSRPF	TGCAGTGCTAGAGACCGGGACTCCCGTCCCTTC
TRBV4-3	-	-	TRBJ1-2	CASSQDRSGPYYGYTF	TGCGCCAGCAGCCAAGATCGGTCAGGGCCATACTATGGCTACACCTTC
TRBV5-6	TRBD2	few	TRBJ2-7	CASSLATSGGFYEQYF	TGTGCCAGCAGCTTGGCGACTAGCGGGGGGTTCTACGAGCAGTACTTC
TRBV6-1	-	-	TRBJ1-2	CASSEAMSAYGYTF	TGTGCCAGCAGTGAAGCGATGAGTGCCTATGGCTACACCTTC
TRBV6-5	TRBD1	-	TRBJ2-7	CASSRDRGHEQYF	TGTGCCAGCAGCCGGGACAGGGGCCACGAGCAGTACTTC
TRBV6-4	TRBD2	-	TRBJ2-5	CASSVQAGGQETQYF	TGTGCCAGCAGTGTTCAAGCGGGAGGGCAAGAGACCCAGTACTTC
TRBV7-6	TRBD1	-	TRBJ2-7	CASSPRQGKIGEQYF	TGTGCCAGCAGCCCTAGACAGGGGAAGATAGGCGAGCAGTACTTC
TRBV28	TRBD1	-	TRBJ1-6	CASSFTLRVRDRAPSPLHF	TGTGCCAGCAGTTTCACACTTCGGGTTCGGGACAGGGCTCCTTCACCCCTCCACTTT
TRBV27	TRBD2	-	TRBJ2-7	CASSTERGSYEQYF	TGTGCCAGCAGTACGGAGCGGGGATCCTACGAGCAGTACTTC
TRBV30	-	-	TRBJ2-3	CAFSQGTDAQYF	TGTGCCTTCAGCCAAGGCACAGATGCGCAGTATTTT
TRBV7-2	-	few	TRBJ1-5	CASRPAGEDQPQHF	TGTGCCAGTCGACCCGCCGGGGAAGATCAGCCCCAGCATTTT
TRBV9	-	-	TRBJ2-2	CASSVGQTNTGELFF	TGTGCTAGCAGCGTAGGACAGACCAACACCGGGGAGCTGTTTTTT
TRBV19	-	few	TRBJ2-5	CASSRGGGQQETQYF	TGTGCCAGTAGCCGAGGTGGGGGACAACAAGAGACCCAGTACTTC
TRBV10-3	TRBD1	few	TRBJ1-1	CAIKKSGQGNTEAFF	TGTGCCATCAAAAAATCTGGACAGGGGAACACTGAAGCTTTCTTT
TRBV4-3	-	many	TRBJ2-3	CASSQSLTSRDTQYF	TGCGCCAGCAGCCAATCCTTGACTAGTAGGGATACGCAGTATTTT
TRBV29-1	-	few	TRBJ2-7	CSVYNTYEQYF	TGCAGCGTTTACAATACATACGAGCAGTACTTC
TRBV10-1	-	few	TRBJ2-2	CARSGGELFF	TGCGCCAGGTCCGGGGGGGAGCTGTTTTTT
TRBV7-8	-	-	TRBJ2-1	CASSSSTISSYNEQFF	TGTGCCAGCAGCTCTTCCACGATTAGCTCCTACAATGAGCAGTTCTTC
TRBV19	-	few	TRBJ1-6	CASRTGNFDNSPLHF	TGTGCCAGCCGAACAGGGAATTTCGATAATTCACCCCTCCACTTT
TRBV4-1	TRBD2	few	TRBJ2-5	CASSQVPGGYQETQYF	TGCGCCAGCAGCCAAGTTCCCGGGGGGTACCAAGAGACCCAGTACTTC
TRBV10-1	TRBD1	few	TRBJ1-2	CASRDRGHGYTF	TGCGCCAGCAGGGACAGGGGGCATGGCTACACCTTC
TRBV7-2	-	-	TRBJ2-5	CASSLSNQETQYF	TGTGCCAGCAGCTTAAGCAACCAAGAGACCCAGTACTTC
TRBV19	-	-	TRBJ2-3	CASSIDFSRTDTQYF	TGTGCCAGTAGTATAGATTTTTCGCGAACAGATACGCAGTATTTT
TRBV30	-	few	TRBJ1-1	CAWSVLDPEAFF	TGTGCCTGGAGTGTACTCGATCCTGAAGCTTTCTTT
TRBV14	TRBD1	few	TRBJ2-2	CASSRRQGERSGELFF	TGTGCCAGCAGCCGACGACAGGGGGAACGCTCCGGGGAGCTGTTTTTT
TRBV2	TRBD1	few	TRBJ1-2	CASSAGTEYNGYTF	TGTGCCAGCAGTGCCGGGACAGAATATAATGGCTACACCTTC
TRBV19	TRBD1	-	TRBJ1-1	CASSTGTGGLKPEAFF	TGTGCCAGTAGCACCGGGACAGGGGGACTGAAACCTGAAGCTTTCTTT
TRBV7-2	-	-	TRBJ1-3	CASSLVVQGMGTGGNTIYF	TGTGCCAGCAGCTTAGTAGTACAGGGAATGGGCACGGGTGGAAACACCATATATTTT
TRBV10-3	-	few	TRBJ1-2	CAISVLGQNYGYPF	TGTGCCATCAGTGTTTTAGGACAGAACTATGGCTACCCCTTC
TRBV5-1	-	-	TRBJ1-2	CASSLEPTVLGGYTF	TGCGCCAGCAGCTTGGAACCGACAGTCTTGGGCGGCTACACCTTC
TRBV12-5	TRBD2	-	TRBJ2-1	CASGLLSSGRWEQFF	TGTGCTAGTGGTTTGCTGTCTAGCGGCCGTTGGGAGCAGTTCTTC
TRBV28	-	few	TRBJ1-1	CASSAPGQNTEAFF	TGTGCCAGCAGCGCCCCGGGACAGAACACTGAAGCTTTCTTT
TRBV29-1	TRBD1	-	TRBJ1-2	CSVQRDRNYGYTF	TGCAGCGTCCAAAGGGACAGGAACTATGGCTACACCTTC
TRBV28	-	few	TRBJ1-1	CASTLLVDTEAFF	TGTGCCAGCACCCTCCTGGTAGACACTGAAGCTTTCTTT
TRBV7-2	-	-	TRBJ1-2	CASSLGQVANYGYTF	TGTGCCAGCAGCTTAGGACAGGTAGCTAACTATGGCTACACCTTC
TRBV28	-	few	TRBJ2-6	CASGGSSGANVLTF	TGTGCCAGCGGAGGGAGCTCTGGGGCCAACGTCCTGACTTTC
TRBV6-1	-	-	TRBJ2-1	CASSEPVTKGPKTYNEQFF	TGTGCCAGCAGTGAACCGGTTACTAAGGGGCCAAAAACTTACAATGAGCAGTTCTTC
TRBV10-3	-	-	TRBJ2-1	CAIPIPYNEQFF	TGTGCCATCCCTATCCCCTACAATGAGCAGTTCTTC
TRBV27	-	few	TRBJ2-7	CASSPNGPFEQYF	TGTGCCAGCAGTCCAAACGGTCCTTTCGAGCAGTACTTC
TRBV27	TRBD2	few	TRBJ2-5	CASSPGGETQYF	TGTGCCAGCAGCCCGGGGGGAGAGACCCAGTACTTC
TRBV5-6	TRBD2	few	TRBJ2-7	CASSEISGSRPNYEQYF	TGTGCCAGCAGCGAAATTAGCGGGAGTCGACCTAACTACGAGCAGTACTTC
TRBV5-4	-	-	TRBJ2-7	CASSSSASYEQYF	TGTGCCAGCAGCTCTAGCGCTTCCTACGAGCAGTACTTC
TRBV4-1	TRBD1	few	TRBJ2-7	CASSQGTGGRYEQYF	TGCGCCAGCAGCCAGGGGACAGGGGGTCGGTACGAGCAGTACTTC
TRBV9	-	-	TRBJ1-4	CASSVTPGSWDEKLFF	TGTGCCAGCAGCGTCACACCGGGAAGTTGGGATGAAAAACTGTTTTTT
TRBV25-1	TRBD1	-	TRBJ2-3	CASSPRTGGPDTQYF	TGTGCCAGCAGTCCCCGGACAGGGGGCCCAGATACGCAGTATTTT
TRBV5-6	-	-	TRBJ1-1	CASSLWREPRAFF	TGTGCCAGCAGCTTGTGGAGGGAACCGCGAGCTTTCTTT
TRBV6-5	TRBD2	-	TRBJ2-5	CASSRLAGATQYF	TGTGCCAGCAGTCGACTAGCAGGCGCGACCCAGTACTTC
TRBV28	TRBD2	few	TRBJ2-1	CASTAGTSGRFHNEQFF	TGTGCCAGCACGGCCGGGACTAGCGGGAGGTTCCACAATGAGCAGTTCTTC
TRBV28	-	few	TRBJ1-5	CASSFGVISNQPQHF	TGTGCCAGCAGTTTCGGGGTGATAAGCAATCAGCCCCAGCATTTT
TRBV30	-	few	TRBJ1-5	CAWSRKGRGDQPQHF	TGTGCCTGGAGTCGAAAGGGACGGGGGGATCAGCCCCAGCATTTT
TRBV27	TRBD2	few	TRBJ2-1	CASSSGLAGAGKQFF	TGTGCCAGCAGTTCGGGACTAGCGGGGGCTGGGAAGCAGTTCTTC
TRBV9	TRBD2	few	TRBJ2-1	CASSVDSGRLRNEQFF	TGTGCCAGCAGCGTAGATAGCGGGAGGTTACGCAATGAGCAGTTCTTC
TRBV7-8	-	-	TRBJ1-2	CASSLARTTNYGYTF	TGTGCCAGCAGCTTAGCGCGGACAACTAACTATGGCTACACCTTC
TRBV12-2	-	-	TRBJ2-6	CASLTGDSGANVLTF	TGTGCAAGCTTGACAGGCGACTCTGGGGCCAACGTCCTGACTTTC
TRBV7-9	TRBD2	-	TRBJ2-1	CASSLSPWGSGAYNEQFF	TGTGCCAGCAGCTTATCCCCGTGGGGTAGCGGGGCATACAATGAGCAGTTCTTC
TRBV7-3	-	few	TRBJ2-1	CASSLSGALYNEQFF	TGTGCCAGCAGCTTAAGCGGGGCTCTGTACAATGAGCAGTTCTTC
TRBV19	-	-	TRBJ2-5	CASSIEGGLETQYF	TGTGCCAGTAGTATCGAAGGCGGGCTAGAGACCCAGTACTTC